This T cell receptor (beta chain) originates from a study of regulatory T cells in long-lasting Graves disease. Study as a whole: With positive TSH receptor antibodies and over 5 years of antithyroid drugs, Graves' disease was considered persistent.

The TCR beta library used iRepertoire HTBI primers with Arm-PCR amplification of CDR3. TCRdb redid the calling of the multiplex PCR reads with MiXCR, one entry per CDR3 protein. The data contain 650,000 to 850,000 distinct CDR3 sequences, about 30% of them singletons. This clonotype was observed a handful of times. Time point in this sample: persistent/refractory GD, antithyroid drugs over 5 years with positive TRAb. PBMC-extracted RNA yielded the TCR library. Patients came through an endocrinology department, and that department was in Xi'an, China. Source: peripheral blood mononuclear cells (PBMCs), taken when the disease was refractory, from a patient treated with antithyroid drugs. This receptor was obtained from a female donor with Graves disease.

Here the CDR3 DNA reads TGTGCCAGCAGTGGGGACGCCGCGAACACCGGGGAGCTGTTTTTT. As protein: CASSGDAANTGELFF. The chain links TRBV9 to TRBJ2-2; tentatively, D is TRBD1 or TRBD2 (5 bases each). Germline lookup yields CDR1 SGDLS and CDR2 YYNGEE. The CDR3 is 15 residues long. Trimming took off 5 bases at V and 0 bases at J, with 11 bases between the two ends.